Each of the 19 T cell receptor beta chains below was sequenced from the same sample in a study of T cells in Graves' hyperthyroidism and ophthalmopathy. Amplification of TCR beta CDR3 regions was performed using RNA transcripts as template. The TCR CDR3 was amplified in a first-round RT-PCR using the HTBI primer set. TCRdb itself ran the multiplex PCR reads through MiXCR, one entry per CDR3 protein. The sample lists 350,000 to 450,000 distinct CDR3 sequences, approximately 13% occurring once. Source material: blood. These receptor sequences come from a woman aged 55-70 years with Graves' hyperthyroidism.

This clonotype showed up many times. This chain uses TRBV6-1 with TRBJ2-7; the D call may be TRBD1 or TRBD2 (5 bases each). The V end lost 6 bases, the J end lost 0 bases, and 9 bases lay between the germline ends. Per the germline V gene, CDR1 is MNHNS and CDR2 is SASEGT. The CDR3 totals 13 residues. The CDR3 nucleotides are TGTGCCAGCAGCCGGGACCACTCCTACGAGCAGTACTTC. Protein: CASSRDHSYEQYF.

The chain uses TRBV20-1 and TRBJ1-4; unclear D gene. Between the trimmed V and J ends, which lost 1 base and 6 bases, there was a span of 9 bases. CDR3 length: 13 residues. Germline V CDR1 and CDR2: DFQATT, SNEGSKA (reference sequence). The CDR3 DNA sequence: TGCAGTGCTAGAGGGGCGTGGGATGAAAAACTGTTTTTT. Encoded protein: CSARGAWDEKLFF.

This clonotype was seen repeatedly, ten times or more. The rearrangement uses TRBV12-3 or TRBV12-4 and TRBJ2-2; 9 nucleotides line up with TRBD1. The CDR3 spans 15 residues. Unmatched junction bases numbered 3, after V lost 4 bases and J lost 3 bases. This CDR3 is CASSSGQGDTGELFF. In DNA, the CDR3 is TGTGCCAGCAGTTCGGGACAGGGTGACACCGGGGAGCTGTTTTTT.

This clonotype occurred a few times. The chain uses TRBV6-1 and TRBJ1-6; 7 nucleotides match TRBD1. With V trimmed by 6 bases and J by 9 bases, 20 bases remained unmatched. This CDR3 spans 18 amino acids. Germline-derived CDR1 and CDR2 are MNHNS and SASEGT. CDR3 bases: TGTGCCAGCAGCCAGAACAGGGGCGAATTTAATAGTGGTTCACCCCTCCACTTT. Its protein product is CASSQNRGEFNSGSPLHF.

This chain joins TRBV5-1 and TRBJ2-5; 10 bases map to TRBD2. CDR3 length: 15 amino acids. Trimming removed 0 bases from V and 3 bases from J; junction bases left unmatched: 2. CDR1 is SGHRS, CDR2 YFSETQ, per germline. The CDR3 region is CASSLGGLAKETQYF. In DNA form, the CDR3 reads TGCGCCAGCAGCTTGGGGGGACTAGCGAAAGAGACCCAGTACTTC.

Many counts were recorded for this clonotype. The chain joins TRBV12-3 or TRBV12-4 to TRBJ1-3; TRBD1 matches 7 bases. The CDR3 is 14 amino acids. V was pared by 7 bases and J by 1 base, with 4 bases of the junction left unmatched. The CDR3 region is CASTRQGSGNTIYF. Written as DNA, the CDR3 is TGTGCCAGCACTCGACAGGGATCTGGAAACACCATATATTTT.

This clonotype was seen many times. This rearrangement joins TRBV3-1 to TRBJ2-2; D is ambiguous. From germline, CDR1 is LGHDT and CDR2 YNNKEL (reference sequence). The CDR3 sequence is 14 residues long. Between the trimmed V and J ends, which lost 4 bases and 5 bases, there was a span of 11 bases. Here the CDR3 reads CASSLWSGTGELFF. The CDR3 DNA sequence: TGTGCCAGCAGCCTATGGAGTGGTACCGGGGAGCTGTTTTTT.

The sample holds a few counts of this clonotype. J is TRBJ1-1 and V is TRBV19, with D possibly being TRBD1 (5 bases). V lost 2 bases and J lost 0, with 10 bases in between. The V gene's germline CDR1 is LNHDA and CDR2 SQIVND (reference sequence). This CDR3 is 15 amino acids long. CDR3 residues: CASSILGAVNTEAFF. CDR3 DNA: TGTGCCAGTAGTATACTAGGGGCGGTGAACACTGAAGCTTTCTTT.

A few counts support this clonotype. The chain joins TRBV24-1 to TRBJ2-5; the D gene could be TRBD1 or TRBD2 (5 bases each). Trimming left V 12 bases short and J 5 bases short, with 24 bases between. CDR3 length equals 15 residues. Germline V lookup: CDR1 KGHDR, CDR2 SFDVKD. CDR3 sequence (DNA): TGTGCCTCCTCTGGGGGAACGAGCCGTTGGGAGACCCAGTACTTC. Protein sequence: CASSGGTSRWETQYF.

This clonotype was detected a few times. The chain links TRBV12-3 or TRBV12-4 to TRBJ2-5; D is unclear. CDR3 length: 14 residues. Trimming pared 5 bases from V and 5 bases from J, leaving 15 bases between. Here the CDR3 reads CASSQSLTLETQYF. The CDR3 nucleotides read TGTGCCAGCAGTCAGTCGCTCACCTTGGAGACCCAGTACTTC.

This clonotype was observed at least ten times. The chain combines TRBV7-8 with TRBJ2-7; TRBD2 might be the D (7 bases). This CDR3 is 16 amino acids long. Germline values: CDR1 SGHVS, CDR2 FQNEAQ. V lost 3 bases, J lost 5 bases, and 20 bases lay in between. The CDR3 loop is CASSFGWRGQPDEQYF. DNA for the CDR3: TGTGCCAGCAGCTTCGGATGGCGGGGGCAACCAGACGAGCAGTACTTC. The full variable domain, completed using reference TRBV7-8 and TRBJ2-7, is GAGVSQSPRYKVAKRGQDVALRCDPISGHVSLFWYQQALGQGPEFLTYFQNEAQLDKSGLPSDRFFAERPEGSVSTLKIQRTQQEDSAVYLCASSFGWRGQPDEQYFGPGTRLTVT.

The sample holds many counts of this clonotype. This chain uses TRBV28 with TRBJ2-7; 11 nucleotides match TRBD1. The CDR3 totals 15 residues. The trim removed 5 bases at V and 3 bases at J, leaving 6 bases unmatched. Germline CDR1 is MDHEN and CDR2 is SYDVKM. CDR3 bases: TGTGCCAGCAGTGCCCCGGGACAGGGGGACTACGAGCAGTACTTC. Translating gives CASSAPGQGDYEQYF.

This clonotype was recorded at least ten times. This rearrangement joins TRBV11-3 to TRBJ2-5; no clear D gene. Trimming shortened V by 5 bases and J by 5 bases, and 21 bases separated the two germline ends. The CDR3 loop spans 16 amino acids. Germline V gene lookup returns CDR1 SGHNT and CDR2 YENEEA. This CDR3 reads CASSPVRAARWETQYF. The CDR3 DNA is TGTGCCAGCAGCCCCGTTCGGGCGGCCCGGTGGGAGACCCAGTACTTC.

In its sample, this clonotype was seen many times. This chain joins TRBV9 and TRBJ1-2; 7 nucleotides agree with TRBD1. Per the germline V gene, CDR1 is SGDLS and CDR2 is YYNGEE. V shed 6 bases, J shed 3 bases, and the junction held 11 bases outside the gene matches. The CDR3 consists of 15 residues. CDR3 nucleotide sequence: TGTGCCAGCACTCCCGGGGGAGGGGGCGACTATGGCTACACCTTC. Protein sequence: CASTPGGGGDYGYTF.

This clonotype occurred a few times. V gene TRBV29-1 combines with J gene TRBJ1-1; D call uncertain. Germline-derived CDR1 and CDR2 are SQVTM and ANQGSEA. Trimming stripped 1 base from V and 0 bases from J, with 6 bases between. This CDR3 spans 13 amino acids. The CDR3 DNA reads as TGCAGCGTTGAAGGACGGCTGAACACTGAAGCTTTCTTT. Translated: CSVEGRLNTEAFF.

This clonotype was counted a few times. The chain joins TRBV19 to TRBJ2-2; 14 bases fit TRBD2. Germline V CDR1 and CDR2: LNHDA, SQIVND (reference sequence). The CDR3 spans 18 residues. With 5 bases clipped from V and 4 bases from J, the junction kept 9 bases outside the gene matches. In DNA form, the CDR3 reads TGTGCCAGTAGTCTCGGGACTAGCGGGAGAGGGGGCACCGGGGAGCTGTTTTTT. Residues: CASSLGTSGRGGTGELFF.

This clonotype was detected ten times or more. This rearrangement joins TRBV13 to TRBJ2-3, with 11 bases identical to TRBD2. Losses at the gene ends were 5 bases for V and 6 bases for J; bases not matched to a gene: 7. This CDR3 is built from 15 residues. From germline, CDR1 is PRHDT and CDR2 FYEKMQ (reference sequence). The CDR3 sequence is CASSRSGRAVDTQYF. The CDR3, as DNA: TGTGCCAGCAGCCGTAGCGGGAGGGCTGTGGATACGCAGTATTTT.

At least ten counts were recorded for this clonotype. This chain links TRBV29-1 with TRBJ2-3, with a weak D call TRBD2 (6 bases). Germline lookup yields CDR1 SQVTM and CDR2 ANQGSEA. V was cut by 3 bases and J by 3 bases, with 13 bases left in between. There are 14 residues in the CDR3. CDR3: CSVEGGVGTDTQYF. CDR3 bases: TGCAGCGTTGAGGGCGGGGTGGGTACAGATACGCAGTATTTT.

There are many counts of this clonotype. CDR3: CASSTGTVRQQFF. CDR3 DNA: TGTGCCAGTAGTACGGGGACAGTTCGACAGCAGTTCTTC. The rearrangement links TRBV19 to TRBJ2-1; 7 nucleotides line up with TRBD1. CDR1 and CDR2 (germline): LNHDA, SQIVND (reference sequence). Trimming took 4 bases from V and 11 from J; bases not matched to a gene: 8. The CDR3 runs to 13 residues.